The source of this TCR beta chain is a study of radiotherapy plus CTLA-4 blockade in lung cancer. About the research overall: Disease control was present in roughly a third of patients, and objective responses in around 20%.

Overall study findings and caveats: Early blood T cell clone dynamics, with interferon-beta, were reported to best predict response. Blood-borne expansion of tumor-derived TCR clones followed radiotherapy plus ipilimumab.

Turning to this clone: The target antigen is unknown.

Focal radiation was given together with CTLA-4 blockade (ipilimumab) to patients with chemo-refractory metastatic non-small-cell lung cancer. This CDR3 has 14 amino acids. After removal of 4 bases from V and 8 bases from J, the junction contained 8 bases not matched to a gene. The germline V gene encodes CDR1 MNHEY and CDR2 SMNVEV (reference sequence). Here immunoSEQ multiplex PCR was the method, and the copy in TCRdb shows in-frame clones only, minus some. The table includes around 15,000 clones, 72% detected once. The chain has TRBV27 and TRBJ1-2; 9 bases match TRBD1. The starting material was peripheral blood, obtained from a patient treated with radiotherapy plus ipilimumab. The TCR comes from a human donor with non-small cell lung cancer whose response to radiotherapy plus ipilimumab could not be evaluated. The CDR3 DNA reads TGTGCCAGCAGTTCTACAGGGGGCGAGTGGGGCTACACCTTC. This encodes CASSSTGGEWGYTF.